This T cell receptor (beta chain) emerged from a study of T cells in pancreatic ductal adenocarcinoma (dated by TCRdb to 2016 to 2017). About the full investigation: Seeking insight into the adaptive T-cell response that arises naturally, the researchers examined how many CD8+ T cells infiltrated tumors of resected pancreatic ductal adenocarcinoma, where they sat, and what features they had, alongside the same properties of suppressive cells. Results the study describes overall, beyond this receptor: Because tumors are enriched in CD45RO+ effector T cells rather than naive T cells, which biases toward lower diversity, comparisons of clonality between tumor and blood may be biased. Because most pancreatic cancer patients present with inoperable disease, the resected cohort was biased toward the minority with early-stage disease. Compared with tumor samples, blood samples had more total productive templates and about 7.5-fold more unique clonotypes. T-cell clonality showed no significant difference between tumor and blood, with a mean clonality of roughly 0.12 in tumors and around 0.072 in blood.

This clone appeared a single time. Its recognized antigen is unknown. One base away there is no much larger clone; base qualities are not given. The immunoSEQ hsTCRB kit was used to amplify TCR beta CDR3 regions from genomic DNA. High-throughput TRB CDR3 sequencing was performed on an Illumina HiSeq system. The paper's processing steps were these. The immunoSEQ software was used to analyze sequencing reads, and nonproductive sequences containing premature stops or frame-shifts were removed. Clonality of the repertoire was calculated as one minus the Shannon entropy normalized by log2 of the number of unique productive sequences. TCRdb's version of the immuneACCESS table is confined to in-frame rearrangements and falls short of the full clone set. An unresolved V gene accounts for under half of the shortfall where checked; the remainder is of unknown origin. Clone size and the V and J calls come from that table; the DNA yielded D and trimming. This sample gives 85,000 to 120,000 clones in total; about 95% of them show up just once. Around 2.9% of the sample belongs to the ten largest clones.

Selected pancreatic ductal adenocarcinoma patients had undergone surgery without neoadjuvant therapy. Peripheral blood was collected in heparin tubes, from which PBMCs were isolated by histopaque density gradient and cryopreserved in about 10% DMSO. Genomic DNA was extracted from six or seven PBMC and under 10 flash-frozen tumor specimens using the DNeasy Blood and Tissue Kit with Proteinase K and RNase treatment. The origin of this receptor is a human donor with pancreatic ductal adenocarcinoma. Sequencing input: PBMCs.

The sequence in DNA is TGTGCCAGCACCGCGCCGGGAGGGACCTACGAGCAGTACTTC. It encodes CASTAPGGTYEQYF. The chain is made from TRBV7-2 and TRBJ2-7; 8 nucleotides in the junction match TRBD2. Trimmed from V: 7 bases; trimmed from J: 2 bases; junction bases lacking a gene match: 7. Per the germline V gene, SGHTA is the CDR1 and FQGNSA is the CDR2. Including the terminal cysteine and phenylalanine, the CDR3 comprises 14 residues. The only DNA kept is the CDR3, 42 bases in frame from the first base.